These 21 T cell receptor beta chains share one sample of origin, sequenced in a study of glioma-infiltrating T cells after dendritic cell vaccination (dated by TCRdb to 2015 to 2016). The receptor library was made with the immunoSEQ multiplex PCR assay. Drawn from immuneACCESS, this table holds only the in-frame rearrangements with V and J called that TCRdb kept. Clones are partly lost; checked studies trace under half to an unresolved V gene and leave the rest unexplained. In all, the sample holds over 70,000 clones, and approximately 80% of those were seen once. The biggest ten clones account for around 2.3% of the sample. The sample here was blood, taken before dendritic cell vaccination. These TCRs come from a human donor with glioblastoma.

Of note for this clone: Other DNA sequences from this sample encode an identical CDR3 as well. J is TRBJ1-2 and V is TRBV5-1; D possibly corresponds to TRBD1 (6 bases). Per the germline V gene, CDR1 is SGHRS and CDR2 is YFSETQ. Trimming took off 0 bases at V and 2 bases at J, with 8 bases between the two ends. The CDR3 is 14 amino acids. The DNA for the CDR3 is TGCGCCAGCAGCTTGGTACAGGGCAACTATGGCTACACCTTC. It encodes CASSLVQGNYGYTF. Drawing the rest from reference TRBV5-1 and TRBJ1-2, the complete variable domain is KAGVTQTPRYLIKTRGQQVTLSCSPISGHRSVSWYQQTPGQGLQFLFEYFSETQRNKGNFPGRFSGRQFSNSRSEMNVSTLELGDSALYLCASSLVQGNYGYTFGSGTRLTVV.

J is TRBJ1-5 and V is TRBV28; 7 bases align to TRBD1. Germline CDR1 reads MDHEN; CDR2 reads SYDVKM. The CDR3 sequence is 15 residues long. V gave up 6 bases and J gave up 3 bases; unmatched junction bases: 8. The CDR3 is CASSLAGTVNQPQHF. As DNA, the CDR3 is TGTGCCAGCAGCCTTGCTGGGACAGTCAATCAGCCCCAGCATTTT. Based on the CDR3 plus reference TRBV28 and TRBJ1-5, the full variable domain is DVKVTQSSRYLVKRTGEKVFLECVQDMDHENMFWYRQDPGLGLRLIYFSYDVKMKEKGDIPEGYSVSREKKERFSLILESASTNQTSMYLCASSLAGTVNQPQHFGDGTRLSIL.

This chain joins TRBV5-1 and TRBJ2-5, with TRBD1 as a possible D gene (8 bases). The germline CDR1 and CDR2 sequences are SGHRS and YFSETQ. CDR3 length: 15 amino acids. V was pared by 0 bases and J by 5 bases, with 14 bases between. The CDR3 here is CASSLGTGGGETQYF. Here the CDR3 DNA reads TGCGCCAGCAGCTTGGGCACAGGGGGAGGGGAGACCCAGTACTTC.

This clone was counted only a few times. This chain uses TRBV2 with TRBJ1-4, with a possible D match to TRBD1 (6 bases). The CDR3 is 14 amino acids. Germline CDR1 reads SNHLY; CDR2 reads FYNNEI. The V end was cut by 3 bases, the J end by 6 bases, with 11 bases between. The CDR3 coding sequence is TGTGCCAGCAGTGAGTCACAGGGAGATGAAAAACTGTTTTTT. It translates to CASSESQGDEKLFF.

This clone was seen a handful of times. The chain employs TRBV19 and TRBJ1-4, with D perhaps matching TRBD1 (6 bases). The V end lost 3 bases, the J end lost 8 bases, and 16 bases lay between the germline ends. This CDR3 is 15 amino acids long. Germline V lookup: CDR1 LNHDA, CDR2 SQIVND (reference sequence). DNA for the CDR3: TGTGCCAGTAGTATTACCGGGACACAGAAGGAAAAACTGTTTTTT. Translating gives CASSITGTQKEKLFF.

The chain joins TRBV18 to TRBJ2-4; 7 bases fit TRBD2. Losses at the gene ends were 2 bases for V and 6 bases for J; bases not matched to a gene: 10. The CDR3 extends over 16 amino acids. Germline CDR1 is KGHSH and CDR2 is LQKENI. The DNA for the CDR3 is TGTGCCAGCTCACCAACGGGGGGAGTTAACACAAACATTCAGTACTTC. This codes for CASSPTGGVNTNIQYF.

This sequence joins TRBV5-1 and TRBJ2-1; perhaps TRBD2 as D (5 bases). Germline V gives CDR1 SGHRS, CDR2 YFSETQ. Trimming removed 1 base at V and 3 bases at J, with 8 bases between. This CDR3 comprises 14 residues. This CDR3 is CASSLFSGYNEQFF. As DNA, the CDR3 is TGCGCCAGCAGCTTGTTCAGCGGCTACAATGAGCAGTTCTTC.

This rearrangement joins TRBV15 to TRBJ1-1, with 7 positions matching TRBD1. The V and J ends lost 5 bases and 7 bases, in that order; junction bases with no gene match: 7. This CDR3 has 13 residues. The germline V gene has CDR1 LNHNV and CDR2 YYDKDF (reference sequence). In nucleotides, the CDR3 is TGTGCCACCAGCTCCAGGGGGACCATTGAAGCTTTCTTT. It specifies CATSSRGTIEAFF.

CDR3 residues: CSASRTVEAFF. CDR3 sequence (DNA): TGCAGTGCTAGTAGGACAGTTGAAGCTTTCTTT. The V and J genes are TRBV20-1 and TRBJ1-1, with TRBD1 as a possible D gene (6 bases). Trimming pared 3 bases from V and 7 bases from J, leaving 9 bases between. CDR1 and CDR2 from the germline V gene are DFQATT and SNEGSKA (reference sequence). The CDR3 has 11 amino acids.

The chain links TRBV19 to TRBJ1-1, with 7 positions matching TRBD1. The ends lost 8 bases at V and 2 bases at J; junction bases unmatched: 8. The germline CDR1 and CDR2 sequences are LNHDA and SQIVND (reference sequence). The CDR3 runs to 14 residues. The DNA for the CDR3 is TGTGCCAGTTACGCCGACAGGGTAAACACTGAAGCTTTCTTT. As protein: CASYADRVNTEAFF.

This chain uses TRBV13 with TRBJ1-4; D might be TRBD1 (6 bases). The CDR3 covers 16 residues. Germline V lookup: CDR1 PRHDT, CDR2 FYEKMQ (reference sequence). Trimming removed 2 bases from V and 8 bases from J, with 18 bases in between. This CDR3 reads CASSLSGRGGTEKLFF. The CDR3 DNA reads TGTGCCAGCAGCTTAAGCGGGAGGGGGGGCACGGAAAAACTGTTTTTT.

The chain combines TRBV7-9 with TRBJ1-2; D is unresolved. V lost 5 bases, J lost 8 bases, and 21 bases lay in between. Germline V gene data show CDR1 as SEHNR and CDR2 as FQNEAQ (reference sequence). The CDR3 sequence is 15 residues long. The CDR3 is CASSPAGSNYGGYTF. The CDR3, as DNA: TGTGCCAGCAGCCCCGCGGGATCTAACTATGGAGGCTACACCTTC.

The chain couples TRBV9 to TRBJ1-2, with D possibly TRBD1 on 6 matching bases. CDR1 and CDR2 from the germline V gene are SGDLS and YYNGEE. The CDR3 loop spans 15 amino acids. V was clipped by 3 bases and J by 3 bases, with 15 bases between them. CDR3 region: CASSATGSPDYGYTF. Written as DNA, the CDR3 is TGTGCCAGCAGCGCAACAGGGTCTCCGGACTATGGCTACACCTTC. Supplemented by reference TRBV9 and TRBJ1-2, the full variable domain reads DSGVTQTPKHLITATGQRVTLRCSPRSGDLSVYWYQQSLDQGLQFLIQYYNGEERAKGNILERFSAQQFPDLHSELNLSSLELGDSALYFCASSATGSPDYGYTFGSGTRLTVV.

This chain's CDR3 is CATSRSPPSGTSTDTQYF. CDR3 DNA: TGTGCCACCAGCAGATCCCCTCCTAGCGGCACTAGCACAGATACGCAGTATTTT. This chain uses TRBV15 with TRBJ2-3; TRBD2 matches at 7 bases. Germline V lookup: CDR1 LNHNV, CDR2 YYDKDF (reference sequence). The CDR3 runs to 18 residues. V trimming: 2 bases; J trimming: 0 bases; junction bases outside the gene matches: 11.

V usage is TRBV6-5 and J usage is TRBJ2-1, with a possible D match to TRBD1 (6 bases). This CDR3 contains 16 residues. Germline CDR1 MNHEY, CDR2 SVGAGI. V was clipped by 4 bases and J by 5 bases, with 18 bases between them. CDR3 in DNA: TGTGCCAGCAGTTTACAGGGCTACGAGCTCGACAATGAGCAGTTCTTC. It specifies CASSLQGYELDNEQFF.

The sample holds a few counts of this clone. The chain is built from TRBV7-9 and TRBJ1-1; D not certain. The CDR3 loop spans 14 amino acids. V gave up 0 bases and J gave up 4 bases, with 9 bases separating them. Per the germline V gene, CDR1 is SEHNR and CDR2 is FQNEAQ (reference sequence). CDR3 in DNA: TGTGCCAGCAGCTTAGCGCAGGTAGGCACTGAAGCTTTCTTT. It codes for CASSLAQVGTEAFF.

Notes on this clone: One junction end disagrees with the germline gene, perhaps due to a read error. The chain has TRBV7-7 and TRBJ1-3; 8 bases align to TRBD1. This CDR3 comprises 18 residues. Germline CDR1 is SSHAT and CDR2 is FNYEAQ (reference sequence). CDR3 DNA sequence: TGTGCTAGCAGCTTGGCGAATGGGACAGGAAGCACTGGAAACACCATATATTTT. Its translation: CASSLANGTGSTGNTIYF. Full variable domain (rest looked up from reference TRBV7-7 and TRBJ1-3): GAGVSQSPRYKVTKRGQDVTLRCDPISSHATLYWYQQALGQGPEFLTYFNYEAQPDKSGLPSDRFSAERPEGSISTLTIQRTEQRDSAMYRCASSLANGTGSTGNTIYFGEGSWLTVV.

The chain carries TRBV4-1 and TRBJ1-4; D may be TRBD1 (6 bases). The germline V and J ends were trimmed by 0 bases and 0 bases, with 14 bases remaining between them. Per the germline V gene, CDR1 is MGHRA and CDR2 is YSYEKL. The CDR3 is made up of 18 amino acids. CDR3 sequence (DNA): TGCGCCAGCAGCCAAGATGGAGGCAGGGGTACAACTAATGAAAAACTGTTTTTT. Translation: CASSQDGGRGTTNEKLFF.

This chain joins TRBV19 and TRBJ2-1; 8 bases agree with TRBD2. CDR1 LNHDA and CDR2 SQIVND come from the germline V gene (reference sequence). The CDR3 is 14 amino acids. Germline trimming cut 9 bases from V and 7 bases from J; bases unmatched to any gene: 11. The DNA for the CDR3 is TGTGCCAGCTGCCCGGGAGGGCCAAGGAATGAGCAGTTCTTC. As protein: CASCPGGPRNEQFF.

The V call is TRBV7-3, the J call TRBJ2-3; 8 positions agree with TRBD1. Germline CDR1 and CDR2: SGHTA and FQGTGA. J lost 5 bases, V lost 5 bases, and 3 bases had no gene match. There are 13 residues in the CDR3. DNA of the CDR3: TGTGCCAGCAGCCTGGACAGGGAAGATACGCAGTATTTT. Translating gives CASSLDREDTQYF.

Written as DNA, the CDR3 is TGTGCCAGCAGTGAGGGGGGAGATACGCAGTATTTT. Encoded protein: CASSEGGDTQYF. The chain couples TRBV6-4 to TRBJ2-3, with D perhaps matching TRBD2 (6 bases). CDR1 is MRHNA, CDR2 SNTAGT, per germline. This CDR3 spans 12 amino acids. The V end was cut by 3 bases, the J end by 5 bases, with 6 bases between.